The table lists the clone carrying this T cell receptor beta chain with many counts. Its target is not known. TCR beta CDR3 region amplification was performed from RNA transcripts. The HTBI set primed first-round TCR CDR3 RT-PCR. TCRdb re-called the multiplex PCR reads through MiXCR, storing one row per CDR3 protein. Here the sample spans roughly 350,000 distinct CDR3 sequences, approximately 15% being singletons. The sample comes from a study of T cells in Graves' hyperthyroidism and ophthalmopathy. Study-level results: Blood also held most thyroid clonotypes expanded beyond 0.001.

Duration under 3 months, a NOSPECS grade of at least 4, and a Clinical Activity Score of at least 3 characterized the ophthalmopathy patients. Investigators excluded patients with uncontrolled infection, other autoimmune disease, pregnancy or lactation. The CDR3 consists of 13 residues. Germline V gene sequence: CDR1 KGHSH, CDR2 LQKENI. Trimming cost V 3 bases and J 2 bases, with 6 bases left between them. This TCR came from a woman in her 30s with Graves' ophthalmopathy. Sequencing used blood. The chain carries TRBV18 and TRBJ2-3; D uncertain. CDR3 sequence: CASSPPNTDTQYF. The CDR3 DNA is TGTGCCAGCTCACCCCCAAACACAGATACGCAGTATTTT.